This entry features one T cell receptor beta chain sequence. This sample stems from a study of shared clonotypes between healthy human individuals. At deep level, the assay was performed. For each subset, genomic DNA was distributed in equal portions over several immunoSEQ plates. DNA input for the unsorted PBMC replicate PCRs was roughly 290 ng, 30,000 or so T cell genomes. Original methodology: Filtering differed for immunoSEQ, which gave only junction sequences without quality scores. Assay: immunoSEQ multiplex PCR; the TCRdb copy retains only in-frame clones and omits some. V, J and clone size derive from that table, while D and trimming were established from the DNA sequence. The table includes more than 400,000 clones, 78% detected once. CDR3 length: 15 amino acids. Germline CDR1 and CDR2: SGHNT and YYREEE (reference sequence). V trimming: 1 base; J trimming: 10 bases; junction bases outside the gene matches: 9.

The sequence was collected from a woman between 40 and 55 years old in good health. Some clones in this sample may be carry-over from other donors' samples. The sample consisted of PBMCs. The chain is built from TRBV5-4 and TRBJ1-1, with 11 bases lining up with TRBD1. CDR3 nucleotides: TGTGCCAGCAGCTTGATGGGACAGGGGGTTCGGGGAGCTTTCTTT. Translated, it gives CASSLMGQGVRGAFF. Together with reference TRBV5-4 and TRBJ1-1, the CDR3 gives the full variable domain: ETGVTQSPTHLIKTRGQQVTLRCSSQSGHNTVSWYQQALGQGPQFIFQYYREEENGRGNFPPRFSGLQFPNYSSELNVNALELDDSALYLCASSLMGQGVRGAFFGQGTRLTVV.